This T cell receptor (beta chain) was sequenced in a study of T cell responses to AZD1222 COVID-19 vaccine. General observations from the study: The CD4 TCRs associated with vaccination extended across spike and predominated at 160-218 and 743-854. Only a handful of people who got AZD1222 tested seropositive at baseline. Two AZD1222 administrations were followed by greater Spike-specific TCR breadth and depth. Reportedly, nearly half the spike-specific TCRs target unmutated variant regions.

The assay was immunoSEQ multiplex PCR, and TCRdb's table has in-frame clones only and misses some. The data contain 140,000 to 150,000 clones, 80% to 90% of them singletons. Notes on this clone: Its specificity is unknown.

Germline CDR1 and CDR2: MGHDK and SYGVNS. V gave up 4 bases and J gave up 3 bases, with 13 bases separating them. This CDR3 comprises 14 residues. This material consisted of peripheral blood, taken on day 0 of AZD1222 vaccination. The chain carries TRBV25-1 and TRBJ2-7; D perhaps matches TRBD1 (6 bases). This sequence originates from an adult in good health. The CDR3 coding sequence is TGTGCCAGCAGTGCAGGGGACATAGACTACGAGCAGTACTTC. As protein: CASSAGDIDYEQYF.